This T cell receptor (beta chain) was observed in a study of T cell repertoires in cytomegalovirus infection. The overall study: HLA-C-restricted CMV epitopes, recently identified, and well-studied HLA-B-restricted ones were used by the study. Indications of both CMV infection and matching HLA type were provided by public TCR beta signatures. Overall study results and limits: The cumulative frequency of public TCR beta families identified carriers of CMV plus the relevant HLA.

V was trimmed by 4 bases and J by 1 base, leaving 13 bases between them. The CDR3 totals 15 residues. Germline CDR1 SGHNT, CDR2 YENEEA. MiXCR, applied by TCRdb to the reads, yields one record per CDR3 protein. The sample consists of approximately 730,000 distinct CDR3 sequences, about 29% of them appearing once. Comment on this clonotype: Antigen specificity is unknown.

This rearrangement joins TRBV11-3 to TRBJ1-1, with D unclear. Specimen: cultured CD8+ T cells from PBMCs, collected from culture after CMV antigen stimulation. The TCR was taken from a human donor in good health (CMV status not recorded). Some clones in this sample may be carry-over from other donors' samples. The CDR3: CASSSSLDGNTEAFF. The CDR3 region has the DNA TGTGCCAGCAGCTCATCCTTGGACGGGAACACTGAAGCTTTCTTT.